Each of the 15 T cell receptor beta chains below was sequenced from the same sample in a study of type 1 regulatory T cells. TCRdb processed the reads anew with MiXCR; each CDR3 protein has one entry. The data hold about 15,000 distinct CDR3 sequences, with roughly an eighth observed a single time. These receptors' targets are unknown. Input material: cultured T cells, either the whole culture or a sorted T cell fraction (not recorded which). These receptors were obtained from a human donor in good health.

This clonotype was seen many times. This chain links TRBV9 with TRBJ1-6; weak D call: TRBD1 (5 bases). V gave up 5 bases and J gave up 7 bases, with 10 bases separating them. Germline CDR1 SGDLS, CDR2 YYNGEE. CDR3 length: 13 residues. The CDR3: CASSPNRNSPLHF. CDR3 bases: TGTGCCAGCAGTCCTAACAGGAATTCACCCCTCCACTTT.

There are many counts of this clonotype. The chain employs TRBV20-1 and TRBJ1-1, with D uncertain. CDR3 length equals 11 residues. V was trimmed by 5 bases and J by 3 bases, leaving 7 bases between them. Germline CDR1 is DFQATT and CDR2 is SNEGSKA (reference sequence). The CDR3 loop is CSAFSYTEAFF. CDR3 DNA sequence: TGCAGTGCTTTCAGCTACACTGAAGCTTTCTTT.

This clonotype was recorded a few times. The chain recombines TRBV5-1 with TRBJ2-7, with D possibly matching TRBD2 (5 bases). Deletions cut 2 bases from V and 2 bases from J, with 14 bases between. The germline CDR1 and CDR2 sequences are SGHRS and YFSETQ. This CDR3 is built from 15 residues. CDR3 sequence (DNA): TGCGCCAGCAGCTTAAATTCTGGGAGCGCCTACGAGCAGTACTTC. The encoded protein is CASSLNSGSAYEQYF.

At least ten counts were recorded for this clonotype. The CDR3 region has the DNA TGCAGTGCTAGAGATCCGGTAGCCGGCTCCTACGAGCAGTACTTC. This gives the protein CSARDPVAGSYEQYF. The chain couples TRBV20-1 to TRBJ2-7; D is unresolved. Trimming shortened V by 0 bases and J by 0 bases, and 12 bases separated the two germline ends. The CDR3 has 15 residues. Germline lookup yields CDR1 DFQATT and CDR2 SNEGSKA (reference sequence).

In this sample, this clonotype turned up many times. The chain couples TRBV29-1 to TRBJ1-1; TRBD1 aligns across 10 bases. The V gene end was trimmed by 7 bases and the J gene end by 4 bases; junction bases not matched to a gene: 3. Germline values: CDR1 SQVTM, CDR2 ANQGSEA. This CDR3 contains 12 residues. CDR3 sequence reads: CSARTGGTEAFF. CDR3 in DNA: TGCAGCGCCAGGACAGGGGGCACTGAAGCTTTCTTT.

This clonotype appeared many times. This CDR3 is CASTLPGGHEQYF. The CDR3 nucleotides read TGTGCCAGCACCTTACCGGGGGGACACGAGCAGTACTTC. The chain links TRBV6-1 to TRBJ2-7; 7 nucleotides align to TRBD2. Trimming took 7 bases from V and 5 from J; bases not matched to a gene: 8. Germline-derived CDR1 and CDR2 are MNHNS and SASEGT. This CDR3 is 13 amino acids long.

Comments on this clonotype: This is likely an artifact of a read error, given a far larger clone one base away. The rearrangement links TRBV5-5 to TRBJ2-1; 8 nucleotides agree with TRBD2. Germline V CDR1 and CDR2: SGHKS, YYEKEE (reference sequence). The CDR3 contains 15 residues. The CDR3 is CASSVSGSNSNEKFF. Written as DNA, the CDR3 is TGCGCCAGCAGTGTAAGCGGGAGTAATTCCAATGAGAAGTTCTTC.

At least ten counts were recorded for this clonotype. This sequence joins TRBV12-3 or TRBV12-4 and TRBJ2-2; D perhaps matches TRBD1 (6 bases). The CDR3 consists of 14 residues. The germline V and J ends were trimmed by 5 bases and 6 bases, with 13 bases remaining between them. In nucleotides, the CDR3 is TGTGCCAGCAGTCTATACAGGGCCCCCGGGGAGCTGTTTTTT. Its translation is CASSLYRAPGELFF.

This clonotype has ten or more counts. The J gene is TRBJ2-1, the V gene TRBV24-1; 10 bases agree with TRBD2. The germline gives CDR1 KGHDR, CDR2 SFDVKD. V trimming: 5 bases; J trimming: 4 bases; junction bases outside the gene matches: 4. CDR3 length: 15 residues. The CDR3 here is CATSGTSGAYNEQFF. For the CDR3, the DNA is TGTGCCACCAGTGGGACTAGCGGAGCTTACAATGAGCAGTTCTTC.

At least ten counts were recorded for this clonotype. CDR3 DNA sequence: TGTGCCATCAGTGAAGGCCAGAACAACAATCAGCCCCAGCATTTT. Encoded protein: CAISEGQNNNQPQHF. This sequence joins TRBV10-3 and TRBJ1-5; D is unclear. Germline loops: CDR1 ENHRY, CDR2 SYGVKD. Between the trimmed V and J ends, which lost 3 bases and 3 bases, there was a span of 12 bases. This CDR3 region has 15 residues.

This clonotype came up a few times. A read error may produce the germline difference seen at one junction end. The chain couples TRBV7-6 to TRBJ1-5; unclear D gene. The CDR3 spans 13 residues. Per the germline V gene, CDR1 is SGHVS and CDR2 is FNYEAQ. In DNA form, the CDR3 reads TGTGCCAGCAGCTTAGAAAGTAGTCAGCCCCGGCATTTT. Protein sequence: CASSLESSQPRHF.

This clonotype showed up many times. The chain has TRBV10-3 and TRBJ2-3; TRBD2 matches 13 bases. Trimming removed 5 bases from V and 4 bases from J; junction bases left unmatched: 6. There are 16 residues in the CDR3. Germline assignment: CDR1 ENHRY and CDR2 SYGVKD. As DNA, the CDR3 is TGTGCCATCAGTTCGACTAGCGGGAGGTTGCCAGATACGCAGTATTTT. Translation: CAISSTSGRLPDTQYF.

V is TRBV6-5 and J is TRBJ2-1, with D possibly being TRBD2 (5 bases). V was cut by 6 bases and J by 1 base, with 13 bases left in between. CDR3 size: 15 residues. The germline CDR1 and CDR2 sequences are MNHEY and SVGAGI. The CDR3 protein is CASSPVARSYNEQFF. In DNA, the CDR3 is TGTGCCAGCAGCCCCGTAGCGAGATCCTACAATGAGCAGTTCTTC.

This clonotype turned up a few times. The chain combines TRBV6-1 with TRBJ1-5; the D gene is possibly TRBD1 (5 bases). This CDR3 is built from 14 residues. V gave up 8 bases and J gave up 5 bases, with 16 bases separating them. In germline, CDR1 is MNHNS, CDR2 SASEGT. The CDR3: CASAWGGGDQPQHF. Written as DNA, the CDR3 is TGTGCCAGCGCCTGGGGCGGTGGGGATCAGCCCCAGCATTTT.

The chain couples TRBV5-1 to TRBJ1-2; no clear D gene. Germline values: CDR1 SGHRS, CDR2 YFSETQ. V gave up 0 bases and J gave up 3 bases, with 9 bases separating them. This CDR3 spans 14 amino acids. DNA of the CDR3: TGCGCCAGCAGCTTGGCCGGCGGTTACTATGGCTACACCTTC. It encodes CASSLAGGYYGYTF.